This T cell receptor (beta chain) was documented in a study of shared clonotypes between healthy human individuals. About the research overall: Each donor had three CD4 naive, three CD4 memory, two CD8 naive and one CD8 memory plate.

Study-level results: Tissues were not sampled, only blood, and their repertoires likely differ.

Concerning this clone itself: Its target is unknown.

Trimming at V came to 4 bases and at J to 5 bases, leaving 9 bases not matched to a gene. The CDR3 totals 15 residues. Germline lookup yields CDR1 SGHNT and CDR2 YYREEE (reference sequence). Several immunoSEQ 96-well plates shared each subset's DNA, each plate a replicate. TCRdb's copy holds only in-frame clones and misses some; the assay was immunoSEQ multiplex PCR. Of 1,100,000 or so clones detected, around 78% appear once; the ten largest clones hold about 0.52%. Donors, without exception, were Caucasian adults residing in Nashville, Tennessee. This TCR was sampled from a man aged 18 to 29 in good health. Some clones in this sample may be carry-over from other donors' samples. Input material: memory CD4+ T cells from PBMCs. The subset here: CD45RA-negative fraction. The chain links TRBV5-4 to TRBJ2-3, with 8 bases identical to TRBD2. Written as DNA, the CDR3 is TGTGCCAGCAGCGCAGCATCCGGGACTAGAGATACGCAGTATTTT. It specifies CASSAASGTRDTQYF.